Listed here are 23 T cell receptor beta chains from one sample, sequenced in a study of technical replicates of blood from a few donors. Measured with immunoSEQ multiplex PCR; TCRdb has only the in-frame clones, and not every one. The sample yields 95,000 to 100,000 clones, under 96% seen once. Specimen: T cells isolated from PBMCs. These TCRs come from a human donor in good health.

As regards this clone: The same CDR3 can be traced to other DNA sequences in this sample. The rearrangement links TRBV7-9 to TRBJ1-5, with D maybe TRBD1 (6 bases). In germline, CDR1 is SEHNR, CDR2 FQNEAQ (reference sequence). CDR3 length: 14 residues. V dropped 0 bases and J dropped 4 bases, with 7 bases sitting between them. CDR3 region: CASSLAGGNQPQHF. CDR3 DNA sequence: TGTGCCAGCAGCTTAGCAGGGGGTAATCAGCCCCAGCATTTT.

Concerning this clone: This sample includes further DNA sequences coding for the same CDR3. The rearrangement joins TRBV7-9 to TRBJ1-2; 7 nucleotides align to TRBD1. CDR1 and CDR2 from the germline V gene are SEHNR and FQNEAQ (reference sequence). CDR3 length equals 14 residues. Trimming removed 2 bases from V and 2 bases from J; junction bases left unmatched: 2. In DNA form, the CDR3 reads TGTGCCAGCAGCTTACCAGGGGGAAACTATGGCTACACCTTC. Encoded protein: CASSLPGGNYGYTF.

This chain connects TRBV6-1 to TRBJ2-1, with D perhaps matching TRBD2 (6 bases). The V gene's germline CDR1 is MNHNS and CDR2 SASEGT. V was cut by 6 bases and J by 5 bases, with 17 bases left in between. This CDR3 comprises 15 residues. This CDR3 reads CASRVDSGTNNEQFF. The CDR3 DNA reads as TGTGCCAGCAGAGTCGATAGCGGCACTAACAATGAGCAGTTCTTC.

This chain uses TRBV14 with TRBJ1-4; D may be TRBD1 (6 bases). The CDR3 runs to 15 residues. Trimming shortened V by 5 bases and J by 0 bases, and 10 bases separated the two germline ends. Germline CDR1 SGHDN, CDR2 FVKESK. This CDR3 is CASSIRTATNEKLFF. In nucleotides, the CDR3 is TGTGCCAGCAGCATCCGGACAGCAACTAATGAAAAACTGTTTTTT. Full variable domain (outside the CDR3, taken from reference TRBV14 and TRBJ1-4): EAGVTQFPSHSVIEKGQTVTLRCDPISGHDNLYWYRRVMGKEIKFLLHFVKESKQDESGMPNNRFLAERTGGTYSTLKVQPAELEDSGVYFCASSIRTATNEKLFFGSGTQLSVL.

The rearrangement links TRBV27 to TRBJ2-7, with TRBD1 matching 9 bases. The CDR3 loop spans 14 amino acids. The germline V gene encodes CDR1 MNHEY and CDR2 SMNVEV (reference sequence). V lost 4 bases, J lost 4 bases, and 5 bases stayed unmatched. The CDR3 reads CASSWGTGSYEQYF. The CDR3 bases are TGTGCCAGCAGTTGGGGGACAGGGTCGTACGAGCAGTACTTC.

This clone has a single count. The rearrangement links TRBV29-1 to TRBJ2-1, with D possibly being TRBD1 (6 bases). Germline assignment: CDR1 SQVTM and CDR2 ANQGSEA. This CDR3 has 12 amino acids. The V end was cut by 8 bases, the J end by 4 bases, with 12 bases between. The CDR3 DNA sequence: TGCAGCCGTGGACAGAAATACAATGAGCAGTTCTTC. Its translation is CSRGQKYNEQFF.

The chain couples TRBV27 to TRBJ2-1; TRBD2 is a possible D gene (6 bases). The germline gives CDR1 MNHEY, CDR2 SMNVEV (reference sequence). Trimming took 3 bases from V and 10 from J, leaving 10 bases between them. This CDR3 comprises 12 residues. For the CDR3, the DNA is TGTGCCAGCAGTTTCCCGAGCGGGGAGCAGTTCTTC. This encodes CASSFPSGEQFF.

The chain is built from TRBV6-5 and TRBJ1-2; TRBD1 might be the D (6 bases). Per germline, CDR1 MNHEY and CDR2 SVGAGI. Trimming stripped 9 bases from V and 4 bases from J, with 21 bases between. The CDR3 runs 15 residues. In DNA form, the CDR3 reads TGTGCCAGTGGGGGCAGTCCATTATCTTCCTATGGCTACACCTTC. Translated, it gives CASGGSPLSSYGYTF.

The chain is built from TRBV5-1 and TRBJ2-2; 7 nucleotides agree with TRBD2. Germline CDR1 SGHRS, CDR2 YFSETQ. This CDR3 is built from 15 residues. V lost 4 bases and J lost 6; bases outside the gene matches: 9. The DNA of the CDR3 is TGCGCCAGCAGCCTCATCACGCGGGGGTCCGGGGAGCTGTTTTTT. It codes for CASSLITRGSGELFF.

This clone has a single count. The chain recombines TRBV9 with TRBJ2-6, with TRBD1 matching 10 bases. Germline-derived CDR1 and CDR2 are SGDLS and YYNGEE. V shed 0 bases, J shed 2 bases, and the junction held 2 bases outside the gene matches. The CDR3 totals 17 residues. The CDR3 coding sequence is TGTGCCAGCAGCGTAGGACAGGGGGCGACTGGGGCCAACGTCCTGACTTTC. Its translation is CASSVGQGATGANVLTF.

V and J are TRBV19 and TRBJ2-2, with a tentative D call TRBD2 (6 bases). The CDR3 loop spans 17 amino acids. Between the trimmed V and J ends, which lost 6 bases and 6 bases, there was a span of 23 bases. Germline lookup yields CDR1 LNHDA and CDR2 SQIVND (reference sequence). The CDR3 region is CASRQITGTQTPGELFF. The CDR3 nucleotides read TGTGCCAGTAGACAGATTACCGGGACTCAAACCCCCGGGGAGCTGTTTTTT.

The chain couples TRBV10-3 to TRBJ2-7; D may be TRBD1 (5 bases). The V gene lost 3 bases and the J gene lost 6 bases, with 15 bases spanning the gap. CDR1 ENHRY and CDR2 SYGVKD come from the germline V gene. This CDR3 region has 14 residues. For the CDR3, the DNA is TGTGCCATCAGTGAAACGGACAACCGTCTCGAGCAGTACTTC. Protein product: CAISETDNRLEQYF.

The chain recombines TRBV7-9 with TRBJ1-4; no definite D call. V lost 3 bases and J 3 bases, leaving 11 bases between the germline ends. The CDR3 runs 15 residues. Germline CDR1 and CDR2: SEHNR and FQNEAQ (reference sequence). The CDR3 DNA follows: TGTGCCAGCAGCTTCGGGTTTCTGGCTAATGAAAAACTGTTTTTT. Translation: CASSFGFLANEKLFF.

This rearrangement joins TRBV11-2 to TRBJ1-2, with TRBD1 matching 9 bases. CDR3 length equals 12 residues. Per the germline V gene, CDR1 is SGHAT and CDR2 is FQNNGV. Unmatched junction bases numbered 5, after V lost 5 bases and J lost 10 bases. CDR3 DNA sequence: TGTGCCAGCAGCCCCCGGGACAGGGACTACACCTTC. It encodes CASSPRDRDYTF. The entire variable domain, with the rest obtained from reference TRBV11-2 and TRBJ1-2, is as follows: EAGVAQSPRYKIIEKRQSVAFWCNPISGHATLYWYQQILGQGPKLLIQFQNNGVVDDSQLPKDRFSAERLKGVDSTLKIQPAKLEDSAVYLCASSPRDRDYTFGSGTRLTVV.

The V call is TRBV6-5, the J call TRBJ1-2; maybe TRBD1 (6 bases). The CDR3 spans 13 residues. From germline, CDR1 is MNHEY and CDR2 SVGAGI. The V end was cut by 7 bases, the J end by 8 bases, with 17 bases between. In nucleotides, the CDR3 is TGTGCCAGCACCGGACAGTCTTTATTCGGCTACACCTTC. Residues: CASTGQSLFGYTF.

J is TRBJ2-1 and V is TRBV4-1; 7 bases match TRBD2. Germline CDR1 MGHRA, CDR2 YSYEKL. The CDR3 sequence is 16 residues long. Losses at the gene ends were 5 bases for V and 0 bases for J; bases not matched to a gene: 7. The CDR3 is CASSNLRTSSYNEQFF. The DNA for the CDR3 is TGCGCCAGCAGCAACCTCCGGACTAGCTCCTACAATGAGCAGTTCTTC.

This clone occurred a few times. This chain uses TRBV5-1 with TRBJ1-3; the D is unclear. The CDR3 spans 15 residues. CDR1 and CDR2 from the germline V gene are SGHRS and YFSETQ. V lost 0 bases and J lost 2, with 9 bases in between. The CDR3 DNA follows: TGCGCCAGCAGCTTGGCGGGTTTAACTGGAAACACCATATATTTT. The encoded protein is CASSLAGLTGNTIYF.

The genes are TRBV11-2 and TRBJ2-7, with TRBD2 as a possible D gene (6 bases). Germline V gene data show CDR1 as SGHAT and CDR2 as FQNNGV. Trimming pared 1 base from V and 0 bases from J, leaving 7 bases between. The CDR3 totals 14 residues. The CDR3 DNA follows: TGTGCCAGCAGCTTAGGGGAGGTCTCCTACGAGCAGTACTTC. Translated, it gives CASSLGEVSYEQYF. Using reference TRBV11-2 and TRBJ2-7 for the parts outside the CDR3, the full variable domain is EAGVAQSPRYKIIEKRQSVAFWCNPISGHATLYWYQQILGQGPKLLIQFQNNGVVDDSQLPKDRFSAERLKGVDSTLKIQPAKLEDSAVYLCASSLGEVSYEQYFGPGTRLTVT.

The chain's CDR3 is CASTVTVGHEQYF. CDR3 DNA sequence: TGTGCCAGTACTGTGACAGTAGGACACGAGCAGTACTTC. The chain carries TRBV19 and TRBJ2-7, with TRBD1 as a possible D gene (5 bases). Germline V gives CDR1 LNHDA, CDR2 SQIVND (reference sequence). Trimming left V 7 bases short and J 5 bases short, with 15 bases between. The CDR3 contains 13 residues.

The CDR3 DNA sequence: TGTGCCAGCAGCTTGGGGTCCCCGGGGGGGATCCCCGAGCAGTACTTC. Amino acid sequence: CASSLGSPGGIPEQYF. This rearrangement joins TRBV5-4 to TRBJ2-7; TRBD2 agrees at 8 bases. This CDR3 is built from 16 residues. The germline V gene has CDR1 SGHNT and CDR2 YYREEE (reference sequence). Unmatched junction bases numbered 11, after V lost 0 bases and J lost 6 bases.

The rearrangement joins TRBV11-3 to TRBJ2-3, with TRBD2 matching 8 bases. V dropped 5 bases and J dropped 5; count of bases not matched to a gene: 12. This CDR3 region has 16 residues. The germline V gene has CDR1 SGHNT and CDR2 YENEEA. In DNA form, the CDR3 reads TGTGCCAGCAGCCCACCCCCAGGACTAGCCAAAGATACGCAGTATTTT. This translates into CASSPPPGLAKDTQYF. Together with reference TRBV11-3 and TRBJ2-3, the CDR3 gives the full variable domain: EAGVVQSPRYKIIEKKQPVAFWCNPISGHNTLYWYLQNLGQGPELLIRYENEEAVDDSQLPKDRFSAERLKGVDSTLKIQPAELGDSAVYLCASSPPPGLAKDTQYFGPGTRLTVL.

V gene TRBV13 combines with J gene TRBJ2-3; 7 nucleotides agree with TRBD2. V shed 1 base, J shed 2 bases, and the junction held 12 bases outside the gene matches. Germline V lookup: CDR1 PRHDT, CDR2 FYEKMQ (reference sequence). The CDR3 is 18 residues long. CDR3 sequence reads: CASSLALGAGENTDTQYF. The CDR3 DNA reads as TGTGCCAGCAGCTTAGCACTTGGGGCGGGGGAAAACACAGATACGCAGTATTTT.

The rearrangement joins TRBV7-8 to TRBJ2-1; 7 nucleotides match TRBD1. CDR1 SGHVS and CDR2 FQNEAQ come from the germline V gene. Germline trimming cut 5 bases from V and 4 bases from J; bases unmatched to any gene: 5. This CDR3 has 14 amino acids. CDR3 in amino acids: CASSPETGYNEQFF. The CDR3 DNA follows: TGTGCCAGCAGCCCAGAGACAGGGTACAATGAGCAGTTCTTC.